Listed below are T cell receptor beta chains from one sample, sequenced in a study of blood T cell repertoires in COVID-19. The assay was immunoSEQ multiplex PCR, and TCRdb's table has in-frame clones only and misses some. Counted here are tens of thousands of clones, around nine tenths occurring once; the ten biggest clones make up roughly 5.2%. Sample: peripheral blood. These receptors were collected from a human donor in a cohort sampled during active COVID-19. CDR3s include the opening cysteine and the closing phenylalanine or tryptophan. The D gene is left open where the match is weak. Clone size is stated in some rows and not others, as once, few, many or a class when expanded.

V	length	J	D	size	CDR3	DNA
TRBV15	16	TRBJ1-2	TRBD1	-	CATSRDTGASSGGYTF	TGTGCCACCAGCAGAGATACAGGGGCCTCCTCTGGTGGCTACACCTTC
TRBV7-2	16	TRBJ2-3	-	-	CASSSLAGGSTDTQYF	TGTGCCAGCAGCTCGTTGGCCGGGGGTAGCACAGATACGCAGTATTTT
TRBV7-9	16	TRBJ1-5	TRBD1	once	CASSSGTGGWGQPQHF	TGTGCCAGCAGTTCCGGGACAGGGGGCTGGGGTCAGCCCCAGCATTTT
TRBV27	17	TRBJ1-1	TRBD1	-	CASSFSGTGALNTEAFF	TGTGCCAGCAGTTTTTCGGGGACAGGGGCCTTGAACACTGAAGCTTTCTTT
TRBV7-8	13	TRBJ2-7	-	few	CASRILEGSEQYF	TGTGCCAGCCGAATTTTGGAGGGATCCGAGCAGTACTTC
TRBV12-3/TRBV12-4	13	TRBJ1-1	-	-	CASRAGALGEAFF	TGTGCCAGCAGAGCTGGGGCGCTGGGTGAAGCTTTCTTT
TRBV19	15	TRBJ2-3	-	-	CASSLIEAGPDTQYF	TGTGCCAGTAGTCTCATTGAGGCGGGCCCAGATACGCAGTATTTT
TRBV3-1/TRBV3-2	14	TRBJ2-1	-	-	CASSQDLAQNEQFF	TGTGCCAGCAGCCAAGATTTGGCCCAAAATGAGCAGTTCTTC
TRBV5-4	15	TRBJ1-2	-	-	CASSLRVRGGYGYTF	TGTGCCAGCAGCTTAAGGGTGCGGGGGGGCTATGGCTACACCTTC
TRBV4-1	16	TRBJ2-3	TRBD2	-	CASSQDPGTSRDTQYF	TGCGCCAGCAGCCAAGATCCCGGGACTAGCAGAGATACGCAGTATTTT
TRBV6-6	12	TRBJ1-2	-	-	CASSYREKGYTF	TGTGCCAGCAGTTACAGGGAGAAAGGCTACACCTTC
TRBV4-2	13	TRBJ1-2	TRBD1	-	CASRDGQGFGYTF	TGTGCCAGCAGAGATGGACAGGGATTTGGCTACACCTTC
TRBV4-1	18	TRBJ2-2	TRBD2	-	CASSPPTSGASNTGELFF	TGCGCCAGCAGCCCCCCGACTAGCGGGGCCTCGAACACCGGGGAGCTGTTTTTT
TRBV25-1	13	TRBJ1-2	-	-	CASSEPEGRGYTF	TGTGCCAGCAGTGAACCAGAGGGTCGGGGCTACACCTTC
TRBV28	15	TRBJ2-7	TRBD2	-	CASSLPGGEGYEQYF	TGTGCCAGCAGTCTCCCGGGGGGTGAAGGTTACGAGCAGTACTTC
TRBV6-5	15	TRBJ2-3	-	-	CASSYGSPGTDTQYF	TGTGCCAGCAGTTACGGGAGCCCGGGCACAGATACGCAGTATTTT
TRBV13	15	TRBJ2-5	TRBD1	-	CASSLVGQGVETQYF	TGTGCCAGCAGCTTAGTCGGACAGGGGGTCGAGACCCAGTACTTC
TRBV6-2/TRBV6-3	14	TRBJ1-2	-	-	CASSYEHILDGYTF	TGTGCCAGCAGTTACGAGCATATCTTGGATGGCTACACCTTC
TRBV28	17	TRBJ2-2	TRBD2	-	CASTTLAGRLNTGELFF	TGTGCCAGCACCACTTTAGCCGGGAGGCTGAACACCGGGGAGCTGTTTTTT
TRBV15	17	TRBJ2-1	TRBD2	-	CATSGLAGRPSYNEQFF	TGTGCCACCTCAGGACTAGCGGGCCGACCCTCCTACAATGAGCAGTTCTTC
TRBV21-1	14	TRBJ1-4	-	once	CASSNSVTNEKLFF	TGTGCCAGCAGCAACTCAGTAACTAATGAAAAACTGTTTTTT
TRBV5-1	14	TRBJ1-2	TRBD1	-	CASSMMTGGDGYTF	TGCGCCAGCAGCATGATGACAGGGGGCGATGGCTACACCTTC
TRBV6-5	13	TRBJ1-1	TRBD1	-	CASSSPGGSEAFF	TGTGCCAGCAGTTCCCCAGGGGGGTCTGAAGCTTTCTTT
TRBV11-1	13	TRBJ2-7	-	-	CASSLSLAYEQYF	TGTGCCAGCAGCTTATCGCTAGCCTACGAGCAGTACTTC
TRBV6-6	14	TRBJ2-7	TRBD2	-	CASSSPSGAGEQYF	TGTGCCAGCAGTTCCCCAAGCGGGGCGGGTGAGCAGTACTTC
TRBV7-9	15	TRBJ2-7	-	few	CASSPSELNSYEQYF	TGTGCCAGCAGCCCAAGCGAGCTTAACTCCTACGAGCAGTACTTC
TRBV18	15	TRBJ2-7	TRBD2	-	CASSPLLAGGYEQYF	TGTGCCAGCTCACCACTGCTAGCGGGAGGCTACGAGCAGTACTTC
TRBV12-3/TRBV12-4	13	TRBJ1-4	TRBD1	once	CASTGQKGEKLFF	TGTGCCAGCACGGGACAGAAGGGAGAAAAACTGTTTTTT
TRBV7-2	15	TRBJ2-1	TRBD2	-	CASSLYSGGYNEQFF	TGTGCCAGCAGCTTATATAGCGGGGGATACAATGAGCAGTTCTTC
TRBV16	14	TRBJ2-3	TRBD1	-	CASSPDRSTDTQYF	TGTGCCAGCAGCCCGGACAGGAGCACAGATACGCAGTATTTT
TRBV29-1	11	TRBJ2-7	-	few	CSVGQEYEQYF	TGCAGCGTTGGACAGGAGTATGAGCAGTACTTC
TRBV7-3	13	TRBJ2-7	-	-	CASSWGESYEQYF	TGTGCCAGCAGCTGGGGAGAGTCCTACGAGCAGTACTTC
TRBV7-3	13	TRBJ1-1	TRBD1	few	CASSLDRDTEAFF	TGTGCCAGCAGCTTGGACAGGGACACTGAAGCTTTCTTT
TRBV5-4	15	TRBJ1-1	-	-	CASSLGAPVNTEAFF	TGTGCCAGCAGCTTGGGGGCACCTGTAAACACTGAAGCTTTCTTT
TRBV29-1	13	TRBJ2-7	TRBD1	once	CSVLSGQGLGQYF	TGCAGCGTTCTCTCCGGACAGGGCCTCGGGCAGTACTTC
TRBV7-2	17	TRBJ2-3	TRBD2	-	CASSLASTSGGTDTQYF	TGTGCCAGCAGCTTAGCGTCCACTAGCGGGGGAACAGATACGCAGTATTTT
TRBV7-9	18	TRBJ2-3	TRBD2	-	CASSPIAGARTFTDTQYF	TGTGCCAGCAGCCCAATAGCGGGGGCCCGAACATTCACAGATACGCAGTATTTT
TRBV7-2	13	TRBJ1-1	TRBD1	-	CASSLQGGDEAFF	TGTGCCAGCAGCCTACAGGGGGGGGATGAAGCTTTCTTT
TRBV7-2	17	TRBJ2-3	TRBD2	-	CASSTRLAGGGRDTQYF	TGTGCCAGCAGCACACGACTAGCGGGAGGGGGTCGGGATACGCAGTATTTT
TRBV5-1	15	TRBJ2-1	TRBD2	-	CASSLRLAGANEQFF	TGCGCCAGCAGCCTTCGACTAGCGGGTGCCAATGAGCAGTTCTTC
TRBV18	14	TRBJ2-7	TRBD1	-	CASSTRDRPYEQYF	TGTGCCAGCTCAACAAGGGACAGACCCTACGAGCAGTACTTC
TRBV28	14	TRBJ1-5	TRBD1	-	CASTKRQGRQPQHF	TGTGCCAGCACCAAGAGACAGGGGCGGCAGCCCCAGCATTTT
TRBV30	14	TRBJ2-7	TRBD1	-	CAWTYRDRRYEQYF	TGTGCCTGGACCTACCGGGACAGGCGATACGAGCAGTACTTC
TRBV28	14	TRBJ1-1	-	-	CASSLIGGDTEAFF	TGTGCCAGCAGTTTAATAGGGGGGGACACTGAAGCTTTCTTT
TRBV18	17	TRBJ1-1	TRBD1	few	CASSHTTGRFLDTEAFF	TGTGCCAGCTCACATACGACAGGGAGGTTCTTGGACACTGAAGCTTTCTTT
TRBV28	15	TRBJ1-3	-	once	CASSLVGGAGNTIYF	TGTGCCAGCAGTTTAGTTGGGGGCGCTGGAAACACCATATATTTT
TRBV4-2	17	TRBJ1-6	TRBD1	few	CASSQAIGGTGVAPLHF	TGTGCCAGCAGCCAAGCCATCGGGGGGACAGGGGTTGCACCCCTCCACTTT
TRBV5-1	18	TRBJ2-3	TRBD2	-	CASSFLGTSGRDTDTQYF	TGCGCCAGCAGCTTTCTCGGGACTAGCGGGAGGGACACAGATACGCAGTATTTT
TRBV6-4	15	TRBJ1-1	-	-	CASSPQAGGNTEAFF	TGTGCCAGCAGTCCCCAGGCAGGAGGGAACACTGAAGCTTTCTTT
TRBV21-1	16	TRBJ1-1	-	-	CASSRSPREMDTEAFF	TGTGCCAGCAGCAGGTCCCCGAGGGAGATGGACACTGAAGCTTTCTTT
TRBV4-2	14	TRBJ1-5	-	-	CASSQEDSNQPQHF	TGTGCCAGCAGCCAGGAGGATAGCAATCAGCCCCAGCATTTT
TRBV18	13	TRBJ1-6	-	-	CASSPSGDSPLHF	TGTGCCAGCTCACCGTCCGGGGATTCACCCCTCCACTTT
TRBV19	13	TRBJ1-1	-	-	CATSTRESTEAFF	TGTGCCACCTCAACTCGGGAGAGCACTGAAGCTTTCTTT
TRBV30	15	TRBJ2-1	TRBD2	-	CAWSIASGAYNEQFF	TGTGCCTGGAGTATCGCGAGCGGGGCCTACAATGAGCAGTTCTTC
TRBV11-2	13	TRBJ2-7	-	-	CASSLRRGYEQYF	TGTGCCAGCAGCTTAAGGAGGGGCTACGAGCAGTACTTC
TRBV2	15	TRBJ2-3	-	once	CASSSTGPRGGTQYF	TGTGCCAGCAGCTCGACCGGTCCGCGGGGAGGTACGCAGTATTTT
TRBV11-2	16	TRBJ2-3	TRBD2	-	CASSWTLAGARDTQYF	TGTGCCAGCAGCTGGACACTAGCGGGGGCGAGAGATACGCAGTATTTT
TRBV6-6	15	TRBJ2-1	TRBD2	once	CASSYEAGSYNEQFF	TGTGCCAGCAGTTACGAAGCGGGATCCTACAATGAGCAGTTCTTC
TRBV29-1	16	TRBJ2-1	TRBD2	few	CSVGGLAGALYNEQFF	TGCAGCGTTGGGGGACTAGCGGGGGCCCTTTACAATGAGCAGTTCTTC
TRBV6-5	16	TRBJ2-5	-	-	CASSWALQNSQETQYF	TGTGCCAGCAGTTGGGCCCTACAAAATAGCCAAGAGACCCAGTACTTC